The next 19 T cell receptor beta chains were all read from a single sample in a study of OX40 agonist ivuxolimab in advanced cancers. Method: immunoSEQ multiplex PCR; TCRdb's copy keeps in-frame clones and lacks some. The sample has some 70,000 clones; roughly 90% are singletons. Sequencing used CD4+ or CD8+ T cells sorted from blood, obtained in a trial of the OX40 agonist ivuxolimab. The receptor set was obtained from an adult with an advanced solid tumor such as melanoma, head and neck, liver or kidney cancer.

The chain's CDR3 is CASLAGNYGYTF. The DNA for the CDR3 is TGTGCCAGCCTGGCCGGAAACTATGGCTACACCTTC. The chain links TRBV5-8 to TRBJ1-2, with no clear D. Germline lookup yields CDR1 SGHTS and CDR2 YDEGEE. The CDR3 is made up of 12 amino acids. V lost 7 bases to trimming and J lost 2 bases, with 9 bases between them.

The rearrangement joins TRBV7-2 to TRBJ2-7; D perhaps matches TRBD2 (6 bases). The CDR3 is 15 amino acids. Between the trimmed V and J ends, which lost 5 bases and 2 bases, there was a span of 16 bases. From germline, CDR1 is SGHTA and CDR2 FQGNSA. CDR3 sequence (DNA): TGTGCCAGCAGCCGGTGGGAAGGGGAGGCCTACGAGCAGTACTTC. Protein product: CASSRWEGEAYEQYF.

V gene TRBV7-9 combines with J gene TRBJ1-6; 7 nucleotides line up with TRBD1. CDR1 is SEHNR, CDR2 FQNEAQ, per germline (reference sequence). There are 19 residues in the CDR3. Trimming took 5 bases from V and 1 from J; bases not matched to a gene: 14. The CDR3: CASSTLLTGEKSYNSPLHF. The CDR3 DNA reads TGTGCCAGCAGCACCCTACTCACAGGGGAAAAGTCCTATAATTCACCCCTCCACTTT.

The J gene is TRBJ2-5, the V gene TRBV5-1; TRBD2 matches at 10 bases. The junction had 11 bases not matched to a gene; V was cut back by 4 bases and J by 2 bases. This CDR3 has 17 residues. The germline gives CDR1 SGHRS, CDR2 YFSETQ. CDR3 residues: CASSPGGAGGVQETQYF. The CDR3 nucleotides read TGCGCCAGCAGCCCTGGAGGAGCGGGGGGGGTTCAAGAGACCCAGTACTTC.

The gene calls are TRBV6-5 and TRBJ1-5, with 7 bases that match TRBD1. The trim removed 2 bases at V and 6 bases at J, leaving 10 bases unmatched. The V gene's germline CDR1 is MNHEY and CDR2 SVGAGI. The CDR3 totals 16 residues. The CDR3 nucleotides are TGTGCCAGCAGTTACCAGGGACAGACGTACGTTCAGCCCCAGCATTTT. It specifies CASSYQGQTYVQPQHF.

The chain carries TRBV6-6 and TRBJ1-1, with D uncertain. Germline CDR1 and CDR2: MNHNY and SVGAGI (reference sequence). The CDR3 loop spans 13 amino acids. Trimming took off 7 bases at V and 1 base at J, with 10 bases between the two ends. The CDR3 DNA sequence: TGTGCCAGCACGCACAATGGGAACACTGAAGCTTTCTTT. It is translated as CASTHNGNTEAFF.

The chain has TRBV19 and TRBJ1-3, with TRBD1 as a possible D gene (5 bases). Germline lookup yields CDR1 LNHDA and CDR2 SQIVND (reference sequence). Trimming removed 4 bases at V and 0 bases at J, with 16 bases between. This CDR3 region has 17 residues. The CDR3 protein is CASSTRRQPNSGNTIYF. The CDR3 DNA follows: TGTGCCAGTAGTACCCGGAGACAGCCAAACTCTGGAAACACCATATATTTT.

V is TRBV30 and J is TRBJ2-5; TRBD1 agrees at 7 bases. The CDR3 contains 12 residues. The V and J ends lost 5 bases and 2 bases, in that order; junction bases with no gene match: 2. Germline V lookup: CDR1 GTSNPN, CDR2 SVGIG (reference sequence). The CDR3 protein is CAWGGQQETQYF. The CDR3 DNA reads as TGTGCCTGGGGGGGACAGCAAGAGACCCAGTACTTC. Full variable domain (missing parts from reference TRBV30 and TRBJ2-5): SQTIHQWPATLVQPVGSPLSLECTVEGTSNPNLYWYRQAAGRGLQLLFYSVGIGQISSEVPQNLSASRPQDRQFILSSKKLLLSDSGFYLCAWGGQQETQYFGPGTRLLVL.

The chain is built from TRBV6-5 and TRBJ2-5; 8 bases are shared with TRBD1. This CDR3 comprises 14 residues. The V gene's germline CDR1 is MNHEY and CDR2 SVGAGI. V trimming: 5 bases; J trimming: 1 base; junction bases outside the gene matches: 3. CDR3 nucleotides: TGTGCCAGCAGTCCCCAGGGGGCCCAAGAGACCCAGTACTTC. Protein product: CASSPQGAQETQYF.

This clone was detected only a few times. The CDR3 is CASSLLGGPPGTDTQYF. The CDR3 DNA reads as TGCGCCAGCAGCTTGCTTGGGGGCCCACCTGGCACAGATACGCAGTATTTT. The rearrangement joins TRBV5-1 to TRBJ2-3, with D maybe TRBD1 (6 bases). V was clipped by 1 base and J by 1 base, with 16 bases between them. This CDR3 is built from 17 residues. The germline gives CDR1 SGHRS, CDR2 YFSETQ.

The V call is TRBV5-1, the J call TRBJ2-2; D is unresolved. Germline V gene sequence: CDR1 SGHRS, CDR2 YFSETQ. The ends were cut back, 1 base at V and 1 base at J, with 8 bases in the middle. There are 15 residues in the CDR3. The CDR3 bases are TGCGCCAGCAGCTTGCGGGCAGGGAACACCGGGGAGCTGTTTTTT. Translation gives CASSLRAGNTGELFF.

The rearrangement joins TRBV5-5 to TRBJ2-7, with 11 bases matching TRBD1. Germline lookup yields CDR1 SGHKS and CDR2 YYEKEE (reference sequence). The V gene end was trimmed by 0 bases and the J gene end by 4 bases; junction bases not matched to a gene: 3. The CDR3 consists of 15 residues. CDR3 residues: CASSLGGTGGYEQYF. CDR3 coding DNA: TGTGCCAGCAGCTTGGGTGGGACAGGGGGTTACGAGCAGTACTTC.

The chain combines TRBV5-4 with TRBJ2-1; tentatively, D is TRBD1 or TRBD2 (6 bases each). The CDR3 loop spans 16 amino acids. V shed 4 bases and J shed 0 bases, with 14 bases lying between them. Germline CDR1 and CDR2: SGHNT and YYREEE (reference sequence). CDR3 in DNA: TGTGCCAGCAGCCCCTTTAAGGGGGGCTCCTACAATGAGCAGTTCTTC. It is translated as CASSPFKGGSYNEQFF.

DNA of the CDR3: TGTGCCACCAGCAGAGGGGTCGGGGGAGAGACCCAGTACTTC. It translates to CATSRGVGGETQYF. The chain joins TRBV15 to TRBJ2-5; D perhaps matches TRBD2 (6 bases). Trimming removed 1 base at V and 4 bases at J, with 10 bases between. The CDR3 runs to 14 residues. CDR1 is LNHNV, CDR2 YYDKDF, per germline (reference sequence).

V usage is TRBV30 and J usage is TRBJ2-4; maybe TRBD1 (6 bases). Per germline, CDR1 GTSNPN and CDR2 SVGIG (reference sequence). This CDR3 is 14 amino acids long. V was pared by 0 bases and J by 7 bases, with 13 bases between. In nucleotides, the CDR3 is TGTGCCTGGAGTGTACAGGGTCGCGGTAACATTCAGTACTTC. Translation gives CAWSVQGRGNIQYF.

The genes are TRBV18 and TRBJ2-3; D may match TRBD1 or TRBD2 (5 bases each). Germline CDR1 is KGHSH and CDR2 is LQKENI. CDR3 length: 15 amino acids. V lost 5 bases and J 2 bases, leaving 14 bases between the germline ends. The CDR3 reads CASSGRDASTDTQYF. DNA for the CDR3: TGTGCCAGCTCAGGCCGGGACGCCTCCACAGATACGCAGTATTTT. The entire variable domain, with the rest obtained from reference TRBV18 and TRBJ2-3, is as follows: NAGVMQNPRHLVRRRGQEARLRCSPMKGHSHVYWYRQLPEEGLKFMVYLQKENIIDESGMPKERFSAEFPKEGPSILRIQQVVRGDSAAYFCASSGRDASTDTQYFGPGTRLTVL.

The chain combines TRBV5-5 with TRBJ2-7; the match to TRBD1 covers 7 bases. The trim removed 3 bases at V and 0 bases at J, leaving 6 bases unmatched. The germline V gene has CDR1 SGHKS and CDR2 YYEKEE (reference sequence). The CDR3 runs 15 residues. The CDR3: CASSSRDRASYEQYF. For the CDR3, the DNA is TGTGCCAGCAGCTCCCGGGACAGAGCCTCCTACGAGCAGTACTTC. The variable domain in full, completed from reference TRBV5-5 and TRBJ2-7, reads DAGVTQSPTHLIKTRGQQVTLRCSPISGHKSVSWYQQVLGQGPQFIFQYYEKEERGRGNFPDRFSARQFPNYSSELNVNALLLGDSALYLCASSSRDRASYEQYFGPGTRLTVT.

The genes are TRBV4-1 and TRBJ1-1; D remains ambiguous. CDR1 MGHRA and CDR2 YSYEKL come from the germline V gene. Trimming took off 5 bases at V and 1 base at J, with 14 bases between the two ends. The CDR3 is 15 residues long. The CDR3 protein is CASSSSTVENTEAFF. The CDR3 DNA reads TGCGCCAGCAGCAGCAGCACAGTGGAGAACACTGAAGCTTTCTTT.

CDR3 coding DNA: TGTGCCAGCAGTGGGGACAGGGAGTATGGCTACACCTTC. It translates to CASSGDREYGYTF. The chain joins TRBV6-1 to TRBJ1-2; 9 nucleotides line up with TRBD1. Trimming cost V 4 bases and J 5 bases; bases outside gene matches: 2. The CDR3 covers 13 residues. Germline loops: CDR1 MNHNS, CDR2 SASEGT.